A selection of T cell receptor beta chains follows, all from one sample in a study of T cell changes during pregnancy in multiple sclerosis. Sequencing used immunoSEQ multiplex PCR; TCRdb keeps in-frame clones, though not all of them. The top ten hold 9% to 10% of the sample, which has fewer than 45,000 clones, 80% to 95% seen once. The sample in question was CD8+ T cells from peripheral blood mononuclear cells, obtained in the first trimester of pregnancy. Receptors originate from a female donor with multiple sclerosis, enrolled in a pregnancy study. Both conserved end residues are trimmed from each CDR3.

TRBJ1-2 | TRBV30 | AWRDRAYGYT
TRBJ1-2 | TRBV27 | ASSFGGDYGYT
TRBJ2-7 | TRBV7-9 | ASSFRGGELSYEQY
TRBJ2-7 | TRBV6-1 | ASIPAESSYEQY
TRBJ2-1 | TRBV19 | ASSMTGRPYNEQF
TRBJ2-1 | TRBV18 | ASSWPMDAGVPRFTYNEQF
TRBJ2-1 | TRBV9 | ASSVRVSDEQF
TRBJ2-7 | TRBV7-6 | ASSPETGADNEQY
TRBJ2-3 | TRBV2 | ASSAVRDRRTDTQY
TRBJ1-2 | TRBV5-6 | ASSFKGFAYGYT
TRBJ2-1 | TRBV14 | ASSQEWASGRDNEQF
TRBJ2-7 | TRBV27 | ASSLSAGLAQDEQY
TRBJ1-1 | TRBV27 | ASSLAGQGHTEAF
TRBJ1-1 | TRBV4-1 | ASSQPWGQNPNTEAF
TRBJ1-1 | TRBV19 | ASSITGWLNTEAF
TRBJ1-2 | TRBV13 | ASSLNQENYGYT
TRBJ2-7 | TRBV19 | ASSIGSGQYEQY
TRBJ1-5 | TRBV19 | ASRIQGRNQPQH
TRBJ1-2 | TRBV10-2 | ASSEGQGYT
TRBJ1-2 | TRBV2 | ASSGQGDGYT
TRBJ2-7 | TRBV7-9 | ASSLRQGSYEQY
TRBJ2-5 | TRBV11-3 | ASSKDVGGNGETQY
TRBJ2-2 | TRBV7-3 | ASSFGGTGELF
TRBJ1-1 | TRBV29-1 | SVVKGVDTEAF
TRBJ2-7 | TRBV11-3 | ASSLGGPEQY
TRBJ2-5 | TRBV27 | ASSLGLYQETQY
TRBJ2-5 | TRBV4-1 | ASSPTTSGGDEETQY
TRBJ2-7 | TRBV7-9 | ASSLVGLAGGDEQY
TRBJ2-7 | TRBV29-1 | SVASGQGFYEQY
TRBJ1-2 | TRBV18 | ASSLDVGRAAEYGYT
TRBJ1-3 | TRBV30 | AWSVGRGFGNTIY
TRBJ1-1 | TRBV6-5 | ASSYGPAGDTEAF
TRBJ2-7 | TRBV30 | AWSVLWGAYEQY
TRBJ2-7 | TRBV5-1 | ASSLGRGLYEQY
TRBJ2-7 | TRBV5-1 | ASSLSPGPEEQY
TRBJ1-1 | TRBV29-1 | SDRRPDRGRSEAF
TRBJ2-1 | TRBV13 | ASSQSGTINEQF
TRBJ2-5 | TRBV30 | AWTVGSTRVQETQY
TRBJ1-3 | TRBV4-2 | ASSQEEWAGGNTIY
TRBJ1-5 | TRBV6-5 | ASSQSSRQPQH
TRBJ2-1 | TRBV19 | ASSMSGTDYNEQF
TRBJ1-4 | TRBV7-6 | ASSLWDRDEKLF
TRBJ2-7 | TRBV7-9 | ASSPRQGLNEQY
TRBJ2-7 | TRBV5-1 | ASSLSVGPGGPYEQY
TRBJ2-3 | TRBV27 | ASSLWASGSNTQY
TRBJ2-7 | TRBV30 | AWSAGTGEQY